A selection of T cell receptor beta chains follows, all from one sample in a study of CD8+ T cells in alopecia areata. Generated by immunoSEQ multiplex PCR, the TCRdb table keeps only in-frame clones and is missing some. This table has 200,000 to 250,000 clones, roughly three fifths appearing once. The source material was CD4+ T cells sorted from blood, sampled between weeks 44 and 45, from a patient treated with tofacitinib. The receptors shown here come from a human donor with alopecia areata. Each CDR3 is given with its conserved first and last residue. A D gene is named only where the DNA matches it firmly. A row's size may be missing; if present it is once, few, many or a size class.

CASSLGRGYEQYF TGTGCCAGCAGTTTAGGAAGAGGCTACGAGCAGTACTTC few TRBJ2-7 TRBV6-6 .
CASIDGGLAADTQYF TGTGCCAGCATTGACGGGGGACTAGCGGCAGATACGCAGTATTTT . TRBJ2-3 TRBV2 TRBD2
CSVRSGGGITDTQYF TGCAGCGTTCGTAGCGGGGGGGGAATCACAGATACGCAGTATTTT . TRBJ2-3 TRBV29-1 TRBD2
CSVWRGAVNTEAFF TGCAGCGTATGGAGGGGGGCGGTGAACACTGAAGCTTTCTTT . TRBJ1-1 TRBV29-1 .
CASSQGPAQETQYF TGTGCCAGCAGCCAGGGCCCAGCCCAAGAGACCCAGTACTTC . TRBJ2-5 TRBV7-7 .
CASQTGAGYGYTF TGTGCCAGCCAAACAGGGGCGGGCTATGGCTACACCTTC few TRBJ1-2 TRBV2 TRBD1
CASSPSWTGIYEQYF TGTGCCAGCAGCCCATCTTGGACAGGGATCTACGAGCAGTACTTC . TRBJ2-7 TRBV7-2 TRBD1
CASSLGIQGYEQYF TGTGCCAGCAGCTTAGGCATACAGGGGTACGAGCAGTACTTC many TRBJ2-7 TRBV11-2 TRBD1
CSVELGNGYTF TGCAGCGTTGAACTGGGGAATGGCTACACCTTC few TRBJ1-2 TRBV29-1 .
CASSLSEHSYEQYF TGTGCCAGCAGCTTATCAGAGCACTCCTACGAGCAGTACTTC many TRBJ2-7 TRBV7-9 .
CSVVMSSAGTEAFF TGCAGCGTTGTGATGTCGTCAGCTGGGACTGAAGCTTTCTTT . TRBJ1-1 TRBV29-1 .
CSVGTLTGGSEAFF TGCAGCGTTGGAACCCTAACAGGGGGGTCTGAAGCTTTCTTT few TRBJ1-1 TRBV29-1 TRBD1
CSVPLRGNSGANVLTF TGCAGCGTCCCCCTCAGGGGAAACTCTGGGGCCAACGTCCTGACTTTC . TRBJ2-6 TRBV29-1 .
CASSQGTGETQYF TGTGCCAGCAGCCAAGGGACGGGTGAGACCCAGTACTTC . TRBJ2-5 TRBV7-3 .
CASSQEQGRGETQYF TGCGCCAGCAGCCAAGAGCAGGGAAGGGGAGAGACCCAGTACTTC few TRBJ2-5 TRBV4-3 .
CAATKIFDTQYF TGTGCCGCTACAAAGATATTTGATACGCAGTATTTT . TRBJ2-3 TRBV30 .
CASSSVYEQYF TGTGCCAGCAGTTCAGTCTACGAGCAGTACTTC once TRBJ2-7 TRBV6-4 .
CSVEDFSGYTF TGCAGCGTTGAAGATTTTAGTGGCTACACCTTC few TRBJ1-2 TRBV29-1 .
CSAVTGGEKLFF TGCAGCGCTGTGACAGGAGGGGAAAAACTGTTTTTT . TRBJ1-4 TRBV29-1 .
CASSSDTSYEQYF TGTGCCAGCAGTTCAGACACTTCCTACGAGCAGTACTTC . TRBJ2-7 TRBV27 .
CAWVQGANMNTEAFF TGTGCCTGGGTACAGGGGGCGAACATGAACACTGAAGCTTTCTTT . TRBJ1-1 TRBV30 TRBD1
CASSLTNRNTQYF TGTGCCAGTAGTCTTACTAACAGAAACACGCAGTATTTT . TRBJ2-3 TRBV19 .
CASSFSYTGELFF TGTGCCAGCAGCTTTAGTTATACCGGGGAGCTGTTTTTT . TRBJ2-2 TRBV7-2 .
CASAVDRGGETQYF TGTGCTAGTGCCGTCGACAGGGGTGGGGAGACCCAGTACTTC . TRBJ2-5 TRBV12-5 TRBD1
CASSATPGTGALYEQYF TGTGCCAGCAGCGCGACCCCCGGGACAGGGGCCCTTTACGAGCAGTACTTC . TRBJ2-7 TRBV9 TRBD1
CASSEERGGNYGYTF TGCGCCAGCAGTGAAGAGCGGGGGGGCAACTATGGCTACACCTTC few TRBJ1-2 TRBV10-2 .
CATSRPQSDGYTF TGTGCCACCAGCAGACCCCAATCGGATGGCTACACCTTC few TRBJ1-2 TRBV15 .